What follows is one TCR beta chain and its context. Its antigen is still unknown. The junction had 5 bases not matched to a gene; V was cut back by 2 bases and J by 0 bases. The germline CDR1 and CDR2 sequences are SGHKS and YYEKEE (reference sequence). This CDR3 region has 15 residues. This record belongs to a study of CD8 T cells in ankylosing spondylitis. General study results and limits: Significantly higher representation of disease-linked clones was reported for matched ankylosing spondylitis synovial fluid.

TCRdb passed the 5' RACE reads through MiXCR, listing each CDR3 protein once. The sample lists 250,000 or so distinct CDR3 sequences, about a sixth occurring once. The sequencing sample was made of blood, either unsorted or a sorted T cell fraction (not recorded which). The receptor was derived from a male donor with ankylosing spondylitis or in good health (not recorded which). V and J are TRBV5-5 and TRBJ2-7; the match to TRBD2 covers 7 bases. DNA of the CDR3: TGTGCCAGCAGCTTCGGGCTAGCGGCCTCCTACGAGCAGTACTTC. This gives the protein CASSFGLAASYEQYF.